The clone carrying this T cell receptor beta chain occurred many times. Antigen unknown. In this cohort, patients with other autoimmune diseases, uncontrolled infections, pregnancy or lactation were excluded. The data originate from a study of Graves' ophthalmopathy and Graves' hyperthyroidism. Study details: Researchers obtained peripheral blood at initial diagnosis, before any treatment had begun. Overall study results and limits: The model flagged ophthalmopathy progression at approximately 66% sensitivity and 72% to 75% specificity.

RNA transcripts yielded amplified TCR beta CDR3 regions. Investigators did first-round RT-PCR with HTBI primers, then second-round multiplex PCR. TCRdb independently ran MiXCR on the multiplex PCR reads; one entry per CDR3 protein. The sample has some 400,000 distinct CDR3 sequences, approximately 20% seen once. The V and J ends lost 0 bases and 3 bases, in that order; junction bases with no gene match: 5. This CDR3 comprises 15 residues. Germline V gene lookup returns CDR1 MNHEY and CDR2 SVGEGT. The receptor's source is a woman between 18 and 29 years old with Graves' ophthalmopathy. Sample: peripheral blood. The chain carries TRBV6-2 or TRBV6-3 and TRBJ2-7, with 7 bases identical to TRBD2. The CDR3 region has the DNA TGTGCCAGCAGTTACTCCGGCGGGAGCGGCTACGAGCAGTACTTC. This codes for CASSYSGGSGYEQYF.